The 2 T cell receptor beta chains reported below all come from one sample, sequenced in a study of vaccination effects on CD4 cells after COVID-19. Sequencing used immunoSEQ multiplex PCR; TCRdb keeps in-frame clones, though not all of them. The sample consists of about 73,000 clones, roughly 79% of them appearing once. Pools of viral peptides were used by the ViraFEST assay to expand antigen-specific CD4+ T cells ahead of sequencing. It was after 10 days of culture that CD4+ T cells were isolated. No vaccinee had earlier SARS-CoV-2 infection, and nucleocapsid antibodies were negative. These receptors' antigens are unknown. The sample here was CD4+ T cells from PBMCs cultured with HCoV-NL63 spike peptides, taken before COVID-19 vaccination. Receptors originate from a human donor who received a COVID-19 vaccine.

The rearrangement links TRBV6-2 or TRBV6-3 to TRBJ2-3; D is possibly TRBD2 (5 bases). From germline, CDR1 is MNHEY and CDR2 SVGEGT. This CDR3 region has 15 residues. Trimming left V 6 bases short and J 9 bases short, with 22 bases between. In DNA form, the CDR3 reads TGTGCCAGCAGCCTTGAGGGCGTTTGGATAGACACGCAGTATTTT. It yields the protein CASSLEGVWIDTQYF.

The chain joins TRBV5-5 to TRBJ1-4, with TRBD1 as a possible D gene (5 bases). The germline gives CDR1 SGHKS, CDR2 YYEKEE (reference sequence). This CDR3 spans 15 amino acids. Trimming stripped 5 bases from V and 0 bases from J, with 11 bases between. CDR3 sequence reads: CASSSPGSTNEKLFF. CDR3 sequence (DNA): TGTGCCAGCAGTTCGCCAGGGTCAACTAATGAAAAACTGTTTTTT.